Below, 27 T cell receptor beta chains from the same sample are listed, as sequenced in a study of T cell responses to AZD1222 COVID-19 vaccine. Clones were sequenced by immunoSEQ multiplex PCR, and TCRdb holds only the in-frame ones, with some missing. The sample has about 130,000 clones, 70% to 90% seen once. The sample consisted of peripheral blood, taken on day 0 of AZD1222 vaccination. These receptors all come from an adult in good health.

CDR3: CASSPPGTSASSTDTQYF. CDR3 nucleotides: TGTGCCAGCAGCCCCCCCGGGACTAGCGCCTCTAGCACAGATACGCAGTATTTT. This rearrangement joins TRBV3-1 (or the pseudogene TRBV3-2) to TRBJ2-3; 10 positions agree with TRBD2. V shed 4 bases, J shed 0 bases, and the junction held 10 bases outside the gene matches. The CDR3 extends over 18 amino acids. Germline V gene lookup returns CDR1 LGHDT and CDR2 YNNKEL (reference sequence).

J is TRBJ2-3 and V is TRBV5-1; 8 bases agree with TRBD1. The germline V gene encodes CDR1 SGHRS and CDR2 YFSETQ. V lost 0 bases and J lost 2; bases outside the gene matches: 2. There are 15 residues in the CDR3. CDR3 sequence: CASSLGTGHTDTQYF. In DNA, the CDR3 is TGCGCCAGCAGCTTGGGGACAGGGCACACAGATACGCAGTATTTT.

The J gene is TRBJ2-3, the V gene TRBV5-1; TRBD2 agrees at 13 bases. The trim removed 3 bases at V and 3 bases at J, leaving 4 bases unmatched. The CDR3 spans 16 residues. Germline-derived CDR1 and CDR2 are SGHRS and YFSETQ. In DNA form, the CDR3 reads TGCGCCAGCAGCTCTCGGACTAGCGGGGGTACAGATACGCAGTATTTT. This codes for CASSSRTSGGTDTQYF.

The V gene is TRBV9, the J gene TRBJ1-1; D is ambiguous. CDR1 and CDR2 (germline): SGDLS, YYNGEE. Trimming stripped 3 bases from V and 4 bases from J, with 13 bases between. CDR3 length equals 14 residues. In nucleotides, the CDR3 is TGTGCCAGCAGCGGACACACCGGCGGCACTGAAGCTTTCTTT. It specifies CASSGHTGGTEAFF.

The V gene is TRBV13, the J gene TRBJ1-6, with D possibly matching TRBD1 (5 bases). Trimming removed 2 bases at V and 10 bases at J, with 15 bases between. The CDR3 contains 15 residues. Germline V gives CDR1 PRHDT, CDR2 FYEKMQ (reference sequence). For the CDR3, the DNA is TGTGCCAGCAGCTTACGAGCAGGGATAAGATCACCCCTCCACTTT. Encoded protein: CASSLRAGIRSPLHF.

The chain links TRBV7-5 to TRBJ1-2; the table's D gene call, TRBD1, was not cross checked with the DNA. TRBV7-5 is recorded as a pseudogene. The CDR3 is 17 residues long. The CDR3 nucleotides are TGTGCCAGAAGCTATTGGGGCGGACCCCAATGTCGCTATGGCTACACCTTC. This translates into CARSYWGGPQCRYGYTF.

This rearrangement joins TRBV30 to TRBJ1-4; the match to TRBD1 covers 7 bases. Germline-derived CDR1 and CDR2 are GTSNPN and SVGIG (reference sequence). Unmatched junction bases numbered 19, after V lost 2 bases and J lost 7 bases. This CDR3 is built from 18 residues. CDR3 residues: CAWSSGQAQLGLSEKLFF. The DNA for the CDR3 is TGTGCCTGGAGTTCCGGACAGGCTCAATTGGGTCTGTCTGAAAAACTGTTTTTT.

The chain couples TRBV10-3 to TRBJ2-5, with a possible D match to TRBD2 (5 bases). Germline V CDR1 and CDR2: ENHRY, SYGVKD. The CDR3 contains 13 residues. V was cut by 4 bases and J by 6 bases, with 12 bases left in between. Here the CDR3 DNA reads TGTGCCATCAGTGCGGGAATGGGGAAGACCCAGTACTTC. It translates to CAISAGMGKTQYF.

This rearrangement joins TRBV1 to TRBJ1-2. TRBV1 is noted as a pseudogene. CDR3 length: 16 amino acids. CDR3: CTSSFTPRALYYGYTF. The CDR3 nucleotides are TGCACCAGCAGCTTCACTCCACGAGCCCTCTACTATGGCTACACCTTC.

This clone was found once. V usage is TRBV5-8 and J usage is TRBJ1-2, with 9 bases that match TRBD1. The trim removed 2 bases at V and 1 base at J, leaving 3 bases unmatched. Germline CDR1 is SGHTS and CDR2 is YDEGEE. The CDR3 length is 15 residues. Here the CDR3 reads CASSFDRGINYGYTF. In nucleotides, the CDR3 is TGTGCCAGCAGCTTTGACAGGGGGATTAACTATGGCTACACCTTC.

The rearrangement joins TRBV7-2 to TRBJ1-5; D gene ambiguous. The CDR3 has 14 residues. Trimming left V 5 bases short and J 1 base short, with 9 bases between. Germline loops: CDR1 SGHTA, CDR2 FQGNSA. The CDR3 DNA is TGTGCCAGCAGCCACTCACAGAGCAATCAGCCCCAGCATTTT. This encodes CASSHSQSNQPQHF.

The V and J genes are TRBV4-1 and TRBJ2-3; 8 bases match TRBD2. The germline gives CDR1 MGHRA, CDR2 YSYEKL. This CDR3 spans 18 amino acids. The J segment lost 2 bases and the V segment lost 3 bases, leaving 13 bases of the junction unmatched. The DNA for the CDR3 is TGCGCCAGCAGCCATCCCCCGGGACTAGTGTCATTCACAGATACGCAGTATTTT. Translating it yields CASSHPPGLVSFTDTQYF.

V usage is TRBV5-5 and J usage is TRBJ2-5; 7 bases align to TRBD1. Germline CDR1 and CDR2: SGHKS and YYEKEE (reference sequence). The ends lost 0 bases at V and 13 bases at J; junction bases unmatched: 15. This CDR3 comprises 15 residues. The DNA of the CDR3 is TGTGCCAGCAGCTTGGAACCGGGACAGAAGGCCACAAGGTACTTC. This encodes CASSLEPGQKATRYF.

V usage is TRBV6-4 and J usage is TRBJ1-2; no firm D call. The CDR3 consists of 14 residues. Per the germline V gene, CDR1 is MRHNA and CDR2 is SNTAGT. V was clipped by 6 bases and J by 7 bases, with 18 bases between them. CDR3: CASRSGPSTGGYTF. Here the CDR3 DNA reads TGTGCCAGCAGAAGCGGACCCTCAACTGGTGGCTACACCTTC.

In its sample, this clone was seen once. This chain joins TRBV5-4 and TRBJ2-7; D might be TRBD1 (6 bases). Germline V gene sequence: CDR1 SGHNT, CDR2 YYREEE (reference sequence). Trimming took 0 bases from V and 3 from J, leaving 7 bases between them. CDR3 length: 13 residues. The CDR3 sequence: CASSLAQGYEQYF. In DNA form, the CDR3 reads TGTGCCAGCAGCTTGGCACAGGGCTACGAGCAGTACTTC.

V usage is TRBV9 and J usage is TRBJ2-1; D gene ambiguous. The CDR3 spans 15 residues. CDR1 is SGDLS, CDR2 YYNGEE, per germline. V shed 4 bases and J shed 7 bases, with 18 bases lying between them. As DNA, the CDR3 is TGTGCCAGCAGCTTTAGGGCCAAGCTTCGTAATGAGCAGTTCTTC. Translated, it gives CASSFRAKLRNEQFF.

This rearrangement joins TRBV5-1 to TRBJ2-1, with TRBD2 identical over 7 bases. V dropped 2 bases and J dropped 0; count of bases not matched to a gene: 2. The CDR3 contains 15 residues. Germline V gene lookup returns CDR1 SGHRS and CDR2 YFSETQ. CDR3 sequence reads: CASSFGGSSYNEQFF. The CDR3 coding sequence is TGCGCCAGCAGCTTCGGGGGGAGCTCCTACAATGAGCAGTTCTTC. Looking up the rest from reference TRBV5-1 and TRBJ2-1 gives the full variable domain: KAGVTQTPRYLIKTRGQQVTLSCSPISGHRSVSWYQQTPGQGLQFLFEYFSETQRNKGNFPGRFSGRQFSNSRSEMNVSTLELGDSALYLCASSFGGSSYNEQFFGPGTRLTVL.

This rearrangement joins TRBV19 to TRBJ2-5, with 7 bases matching TRBD1. Germline trimming cut 4 bases from V and 0 bases from J; bases unmatched to any gene: 5. CDR3 length equals 15 residues. Germline V lookup: CDR1 LNHDA, CDR2 SQIVND (reference sequence). Written as DNA, the CDR3 is TGTGCCAGTAGTACCGGGACAGTATACCAAGAGACCCAGTACTTC. Amino acids: CASSTGTVYQETQYF.

This chain links TRBV15 with TRBJ2-7; D assignment may be TRBD1 or TRBD2 (6 bases each). V was trimmed by 1 base and J by 5 bases, leaving 18 bases between them. The CDR3 runs to 16 residues. Germline loops: CDR1 LNHNV, CDR2 YYDKDF (reference sequence). CDR3: CATSRGLRGALDEQYF. For the CDR3, the DNA is TGTGCCACCAGCAGAGGGCTAAGGGGGGCTCTAGACGAGCAGTACTTC.

The rearrangement joins TRBV18 to TRBJ2-3; D is perhaps TRBD1 (5 bases). This CDR3 has 16 amino acids. The germline V gene encodes CDR1 KGHSH and CDR2 LQKENI. V was clipped by 5 bases and J by 2 bases, with 17 bases between them. CDR3 in amino acids: CASSSSTVRITDTQYF. In nucleotides, the CDR3 is TGTGCCAGCTCATCTTCGACAGTCCGAATCACAGATACGCAGTATTTT.

The chain recombines TRBV6-6 with TRBJ1-6, with D maybe TRBD1 (6 bases). This CDR3 contains 15 residues. The germline V gene has CDR1 MNHNY and CDR2 SVGAGI (reference sequence). Trimming pared 5 bases from V and 5 bases from J, leaving 13 bases between. The CDR3 loop reads CASSDGTLDNSPLHF. As DNA, the CDR3 is TGTGCCAGCAGTGACGGGACACTCGATAATTCACCCCTCCACTTT.

This chain links TRBV28 with TRBJ2-5; D could derive from TRBD1 or TRBD2 (5 bases each). The CDR3 contains 16 residues. V shed 1 base and J shed 7 bases, with 19 bases lying between them. Germline V CDR1 and CDR2: MDHEN, SYDVKM. The CDR3, as DNA: TGTGCCAGCAGTTTATCCAGGGCAGCGGCTTATGGGACCCAGTACTTC. The encoded protein is CASSLSRAAAYGTQYF.

This chain uses TRBV6-2 or TRBV6-3 with TRBJ1-5; 10 nucleotides align to TRBD1. The germline V gene has CDR1 MNHEY and CDR2 SVGEGT. The V segment lost 7 bases and the J segment 5 bases; nucleotides outside the gene matches: 5. This CDR3 region has 14 residues. In DNA form, the CDR3 reads TGTGCCAGCATCCCGGACAGGGGGGATCAGCCCCAGCATTTT. Amino acids: CASIPDRGDQPQHF.

The chain joins TRBV6-5 to TRBJ1-4; D uncertain. The CDR3 spans 13 residues. V gave up 6 bases and J gave up 6 bases, with 11 bases separating them. Looked up from germline, CDR1 is MNHEY and CDR2 is SVGAGI. CDR3 loop: CASRLPNDEKLFF. The CDR3 DNA reads as TGTGCCAGCAGACTTCCTAATGATGAAAAACTGTTTTTT.

Here the CDR3 reads CASNRNRDYEQYF. The CDR3 DNA sequence: TGCGCCAGCAACAGAAACAGGGATTACGAGCAGTACTTC. The rearrangement uses TRBV10-2 and TRBJ2-7; TRBD1 might be the D (6 bases). CDR1 and CDR2 from the germline V gene are WSHSY and SAAADI. The CDR3 has 13 amino acids. V lost 7 bases, J lost 4 bases, and 14 bases lay in between.

The genes are TRBV25-1 and TRBJ1-1, with a weak D call TRBD1 (5 bases). Germline V gene lookup returns CDR1 MGHDK and CDR2 SYGVNS. This CDR3 spans 14 amino acids. With 0 bases removed from V and 4 bases from J, the gap between germline ends came to 9 bases. CDR3 protein: CASSEYSGLTEAFF. The CDR3 DNA reads as TGTGCCAGCAGTGAATATTCAGGGCTCACTGAAGCTTTCTTT.

This clone appeared a few times. The rearrangement joins TRBV20-1 to TRBJ1-1; no definite D call. Per germline, CDR1 DFQATT and CDR2 SNEGSKA (reference sequence). V was cut by 3 bases and J by 9 bases, with 11 bases left in between. CDR3 size: 11 residues. Written as DNA, the CDR3 is TGCAGTGCTAGCGCTTTGATTCAAGCTTTCTTT. Translated, it gives CSASALIQAFF.